The 22 T cell receptor beta chains in this list originate from one sample, sequenced in a study of blood T cell repertoires in COVID-19. Generated by immunoSEQ multiplex PCR, the TCRdb table keeps only in-frame clones and is missing some. The table lists nearly 80,000 clones, 65% to 85% of them singletons, with just under 6% in the top ten. Sequenced material: peripheral blood. Receptors originate from a man in his sixties with active or convalescent COVID-19.

The rearrangement joins TRBV9 to TRBJ1-6; D call uncertain. The germline V and J ends were trimmed by 0 bases and 10 bases, with 14 bases remaining between them. The CDR3 loop spans 15 amino acids. Germline CDR1 SGDLS, CDR2 YYNGEE. In nucleotides, the CDR3 is TGTGCCAGCAGCGTAGAAGGAGGCCCGCCCTCACCCCTCCACTTT. Translation gives CASSVEGGPPSPLHF.

The V and J genes are TRBV5-1 and TRBJ2-7, with D possibly matching TRBD2 (5 bases). The CDR3 length is 15 residues. The germline gives CDR1 SGHRS, CDR2 YFSETQ. Trimming removed 2 bases from V and 0 bases from J, with 12 bases in between. The CDR3 DNA reads as TGCGCCAGCAGCTTCAAGACTACCAGCTCCTACGAGCAGTACTTC. Its protein is CASSFKTTSSYEQYF.

The chain joins TRBV12-3 or TRBV12-4 to TRBJ1-2; D may be TRBD1 (6 bases). This CDR3 comprises 13 residues. The V end lost 7 bases, the J end lost 2 bases, and 11 bases lay between the germline ends. The CDR3 sequence is CASTLDRNYGYTF. CDR3 in DNA: TGTGCCAGCACCCTTGACAGGAACTATGGCTACACCTTC.

This clone has just a few counts. The gene calls are TRBV20-1 and TRBJ2-7; 8 nucleotides line up with TRBD1. Germline V CDR1 and CDR2: DFQATT, SNEGSKA (reference sequence). The CDR3 sequence is 14 residues long. V was pared by 3 bases and J by 2 bases, with 6 bases of the junction left unmatched. The CDR3, as DNA: TGCAGTGCTAGTGGTGGACAGGGCCCCTACGAGCAGTACTTC. It is translated as CSASGGQGPYEQYF.

The chain recombines TRBV12-3 or TRBV12-4 with TRBJ1-1; a weak D match, TRBD1 (5 bases). The CDR3 has 13 amino acids. V gave up 6 bases and J gave up 2 bases, with 10 bases separating them. CDR3: CASRQGPNTEAFF. The CDR3 nucleotides are TGTGCCAGCAGGCAGGGCCCCAACACTGAAGCTTTCTTT.

The chain couples TRBV18 to TRBJ1-5, with TRBD1 matching over 8 bases. The CDR3 has 18 residues. The J segment lost 1 base and the V segment lost 2 bases, leaving 10 bases of the junction unmatched. CDR1 and CDR2 (germline): KGHSH, LQKENI. CDR3 sequence (DNA): TGTGCCAGCTCACCAAGGGCAGGGGGCGAAGGGAGCAATCAGCCCCAGCATTTT. This gives the protein CASSPRAGGEGSNQPQHF.

This chain uses TRBV2 with TRBJ2-5, with 10 positions matching TRBD2. The V and J ends lost 6 bases and 3 bases, in that order; junction bases with no gene match: 4. Germline CDR1 and CDR2: SNHLY and FYNNEI. The CDR3 contains 14 residues. CDR3 in DNA: TGTGCCAGCAGGGGCCTAGCGGGGGAAGAGACCCAGTACTTC. It specifies CASRGLAGEETQYF.

This chain joins TRBV27 and TRBJ2-3, with TRBD2 matching 10 bases. The CDR3 is 13 amino acids. With 6 bases clipped from V and 7 bases from J, the junction kept 4 bases outside the gene matches. From germline, CDR1 is MNHEY and CDR2 SMNVEV (reference sequence). In DNA, the CDR3 is TGTGCCAGCAGGAGCGGGGGGGGACATACGCAGTATTTT. Amino acid sequence: CASRSGGGHTQYF.

The CDR3 DNA reads as TGTGCCAGTAGTATAGCTTTCTCCGGGACTCTTGGCAATGGCTACACCTTC. Its protein is CASSIAFSGTLGNGYTF. The rearrangement uses TRBV19 and TRBJ1-2; a possible D gene is TRBD1 (5 bases). In germline, CDR1 is LNHDA, CDR2 SQIVND (reference sequence). This CDR3 region has 17 residues. V was shortened by 1 base and J by 6 bases, with 21 bases between the two germline ends.

The chain recombines TRBV18 with TRBJ1-2; tentatively, D is TRBD1 (5 bases). Germline V gene lookup returns CDR1 KGHSH and CDR2 LQKENI. The CDR3 extends over 13 amino acids. Trimming shortened V by 0 bases and J by 5 bases, and 7 bases separated the two germline ends. CDR3 coding DNA: TGTGCCAGCTCACCACCCCAGGGTTATGGCTACACCTTC. Protein product: CASSPPQGYGYTF.

The chain carries TRBV5-1 and TRBJ2-5; weak D call: TRBD1 (6 bases). The CDR3 has 13 residues. Germline V CDR1 and CDR2: SGHRS, YFSETQ. Trimming pared 0 bases from V and 5 bases from J, leaving 8 bases between. The DNA of the CDR3 is TGCGCCAGCAGCTTGGTGGGGGCGGAGACCCAGTACTTC. Its translation: CASSLVGAETQYF.

This chain joins TRBV3-1 (or the pseudogene TRBV3-2) and TRBJ2-5, with TRBD2 as a possible D gene (5 bases). The CDR3 consists of 12 residues. From germline, CDR1 is LGHDT and CDR2 YNNKEL (reference sequence). Between the trimmed V and J ends, which lost 1 base and 5 bases, there was a span of 5 bases. CDR3 nucleotide sequence: TGTGCCAGCAGCCAAGCGGGGGAGACCCAGTACTTC. This codes for CASSQAGETQYF.

The chain couples TRBV4-2 to TRBJ2-3, with D possibly being TRBD2 (6 bases). The ends were cut back, 3 bases at V and 4 bases at J, with 11 bases in the middle. CDR3 length: 14 residues. Germline CDR1 reads LGHNA; CDR2 reads YNFKEQ. The CDR3 coding sequence is TGTGCCAGCAGCCAGGGGGACTGGTCAGATACGCAGTATTTT. Protein product: CASSQGDWSDTQYF.

V gene TRBV19 combines with J gene TRBJ2-3, with 8 bases that match TRBD2. The CDR3 has 14 amino acids. CDR1 is LNHDA and CDR2 is SQIVND in the germline V gene (reference sequence). Germline trimming cut 7 bases from V and 5 bases from J; bases unmatched to any gene: 8. The CDR3 reads CASMSAGVGDTQYF. The CDR3 DNA follows: TGTGCCAGTATGTCAGCGGGGGTCGGAGATACGCAGTATTTT.

The V gene is TRBV7-9, the J gene TRBJ1-3, with D hard to call. The germline V gene encodes CDR1 SEHNR and CDR2 FQNEAQ (reference sequence). The V and J ends lost 1 base and 3 bases respectively, with 13 bases between them. This CDR3 has 16 amino acids. CDR3 loop: CASSLGSSGGGNTIYF. The DNA for the CDR3 is TGTGCCAGCAGCTTAGGATCGAGCGGAGGTGGAAACACCATATATTTT.

DNA for the CDR3: TGTGCCAGCAGTTTACACAGCTCAGAGACCCAGTACTTC. Translated, it gives CASSLHSSETQYF. V and J are TRBV12-3 or TRBV12-4 and TRBJ2-5, with no clear D. Trimming removed 2 bases at V and 4 bases at J, with 8 bases between. CDR3 length: 13 residues.

The rearrangement joins TRBV18 to TRBJ1-1; 8 bases are shared with TRBD1. The germline CDR1 and CDR2 sequences are KGHSH and LQKENI. The V segment lost 8 bases and the J segment 0 bases; nucleotides outside the gene matches: 8. The CDR3 covers 15 residues. CDR3 in DNA: TGTGCCAGCAATCTGGGACAGGAGATGAACACTGAAGCTTTCTTT. Amino acid sequence: CASNLGQEMNTEAFF. Complete variable domain (other parts from reference TRBV18 and TRBJ1-1): NAGVMQNPRHLVRRRGQEARLRCSPMKGHSHVYWYRQLPEEGLKFMVYLQKENIIDESGMPKERFSAEFPKEGPSILRIQQVVRGDSAAYFCASNLGQEMNTEAFFGQGTRLTVV.

This rearrangement joins TRBV6-2 or TRBV6-3 to TRBJ2-5, with 12 bases fitting TRBD2. CDR1 MNHEY and CDR2 SVGEGT come from the germline V gene. J was trimmed by 8 bases and V by 4 bases; bases with no gene match: 8. CDR3 length: 15 amino acids. The CDR3 reads CASSWDGTSGQTQYF. CDR3 coding DNA: TGTGCCAGCAGTTGGGATGGGACTAGCGGGCAAACCCAGTACTTC.

By sample share, this clone is medium-sized. The rearrangement uses TRBV5-6 and TRBJ1-1; D is ambiguous. The V and J ends lost 2 bases and 2 bases respectively, with 10 bases between them. This CDR3 is built from 14 residues. CDR1 and CDR2 from the germline V gene are SGHDT and YYEEEE. Written as DNA, the CDR3 is TGTGCCAGCAGCTTCTCGGGGTCTAACACTGAAGCTTTCTTT. Translated, it gives CASSFSGSNTEAFF.

In DNA, the CDR3 is TGTGCCTGGCCTCCCCCGGGGGGGCTTGGCTACACCTTC. Its translation: CAWPPPGGLGYTF. The gene calls are TRBV30 and TRBJ1-2; tentative D call: TRBD1 (6 bases). The CDR3 runs to 13 residues. Germline loops: CDR1 GTSNPN, CDR2 SVGIG (reference sequence). Trimming pared 5 bases from V and 7 bases from J, leaving 17 bases between.

The chain joins TRBV6-5 to TRBJ1-1, with TRBD1 matching 9 bases. The CDR3 runs to 15 residues. V was pared by 8 bases and J by 3 bases, with 10 bases of the junction left unmatched. CDR1 is MNHEY, CDR2 SVGAGI, per germline. The CDR3 sequence: CASSNRGRGDTEAFF. The CDR3 DNA reads as TGTGCCAGCTCAAACAGGGGGCGCGGAGACACTGAAGCTTTCTTT.

This clone has more than one count but fewer than ten. The chain couples TRBV9 to TRBJ2-3; 10 bases are a match to TRBD2. The germline V gene encodes CDR1 SGDLS and CDR2 YYNGEE. CDR3 length: 18 amino acids. J was trimmed by 0 bases and V by 0 bases; bases with no gene match: 7. The CDR3: CASSVGQRGGRSTDTQYF. DNA for the CDR3: TGTGCCAGCAGCGTAGGCCAGCGGGGGGGCCGAAGCACAGATACGCAGTATTTT. The full variable domain, in which reference TRBV9 and TRBJ2-3 provide the parts outside the CDR3, is DSGVTQTPKHLITATGQRVTLRCSPRSGDLSVYWYQQSLDQGLQFLIQYYNGEERAKGNILERFSAQQFPDLHSELNLSSLELGDSALYFCASSVGQRGGRSTDTQYFGPGTRLTVL.